This passage covers 15 T cell receptor beta chains from one sample sequenced in a study of T cells in Graves' hyperthyroidism and ophthalmopathy. Regions amplified from RNA transcripts were the TCR beta CDR3 regions. TCR CDR3 underwent first-round RT-PCR with the HTBI primer set. TCRdb re-analysed the multiplex PCR reads in MiXCR, keeping a single row per CDR3 protein. Altogether fewer than 550,000 distinct CDR3 sequences are present, approximately 24% being singletons, with the ten largest covering 10% to 12%. Specimen: blood. The receptors here all came from a woman in her 30s with Graves' ophthalmopathy.

This clonotype appeared many times. The V gene is TRBV20-1, the J gene TRBJ2-5; D is possibly TRBD2 (5 bases). The CDR3 sequence is 13 residues long. V was clipped by 1 base and J by 5 bases, with 11 bases between them. Germline CDR1 reads DFQATT; CDR2 reads SNEGSKA (reference sequence). CDR3: CSARGSGEETQYF. DNA of the CDR3: TGCAGTGCTAGAGGATCCGGGGAGGAGACCCAGTACTTC.

The chain couples TRBV6-1 to TRBJ1-2; D ambiguous. Per germline, CDR1 MNHNS and CDR2 SASEGT. The length of the CDR3 is 13 residues. Trimming took off 11 bases at V and 4 bases at J, with 17 bases between the two ends. The DNA of the CDR3 is TGTGCCTCCCGGATGGGCCGAATCTATGGCTACACCTTC. Translated: CASRMGRIYGYTF.

This clonotype appeared many times. The chain recombines TRBV19 with TRBJ1-1; 8 positions agree with TRBD1. V was pared by 9 bases and J by 1 base, with 10 bases of the junction left unmatched. The CDR3 is 15 residues long. CDR1 and CDR2 (germline): LNHDA, SQIVND (reference sequence). Here the CDR3 DNA reads TGTGCCAGCCGGACAGGGAGTAATACGAACACTGAAGCTTTCTTT. Its protein is CASRTGSNTNTEAFF.

This rearrangement joins TRBV29-1 to TRBJ2-7; 8 positions agree with TRBD2. The CDR3 sequence is 15 residues long. J lost 0 bases, V lost 1 base, and 5 bases had no gene match. The germline V gene has CDR1 SQVTM and CDR2 ANQGSEA. CDR3 amino acids: CSVEAPTSDSYEQYF. The CDR3 DNA follows: TGCAGCGTTGAAGCCCCGACTAGCGACTCCTACGAGCAGTACTTC.

The chain employs TRBV5-1 and TRBJ1-1, with unresolved D. Germline V gene lookup returns CDR1 SGHRS and CDR2 YFSETQ. Trimming took 2 bases from V and 4 from J, leaving 12 bases between them. The CDR3 is 14 residues long. In DNA, the CDR3 is TGCGCCAGCAGCTTAACCATCTCGGGCACTGAAGCTTTCTTT. This encodes CASSLTISGTEAFF.

The chain employs TRBV6-2 or TRBV6-3 and TRBJ2-5; D perhaps matches TRBD1 (5 bases). Per germline, CDR1 MNHEY and CDR2 SVGEGT. V gave up 1 base and J gave up 2 bases, with 8 bases separating them. The CDR3 runs to 14 residues. The CDR3 is CASSYFAGQETQYF. Written as DNA, the CDR3 is TGTGCCAGCAGTTACTTTGCAGGGCAAGAGACCCAGTACTTC.

This clonotype was seen ten or more times. The chain uses TRBV27 and TRBJ1-2; the D gene is possibly TRBD1 (5 bases). Between the trimmed V and J ends, which lost 5 bases and 6 bases, there was a span of 13 bases. The CDR3 has 13 amino acids. The germline gives CDR1 MNHEY, CDR2 SMNVEV (reference sequence). The CDR3 loop reads CASSPIGVDGYTF. CDR3 in DNA: TGTGCCAGCAGTCCGATAGGGGTTGATGGCTACACCTTC.

This clonotype appeared many times. The chain uses TRBV6-5 and TRBJ1-3, with TRBD1 as a possible D gene (6 bases). The V gene lost 4 bases and the J gene lost 3 bases, with 7 bases spanning the gap. The CDR3 runs to 13 residues. Looked up from germline, CDR1 is MNHEY and CDR2 is SVGAGI. CDR3 loop: CASSSQGGNTIYF. DNA for the CDR3: TGTGCCAGCAGTTCACAGGGTGGAAACACCATATATTTT.

Ten or more counts support this clonotype. V and J are TRBV12-3 or TRBV12-4 and TRBJ1-2, with a tentative D call TRBD1 (5 bases). The V end was cut by 3 bases, the J end by 7 bases, with 15 bases between. The CDR3 runs 14 residues. This CDR3 is CASSFGDSLFGYTF. In DNA, the CDR3 is TGTGCCAGCAGTTTCGGTGACAGTTTGTTTGGCTACACCTTC.

On this clonotype itself: Possible read error: a much larger clone is one base away. Because it lacks the conserved phenylalanine or tryptophan at the end, this CDR3 is likely a read error. V gene TRBV6-1 combines with J gene TRBJ1-6; D gene uncertain. CDR1 and CDR2 from the germline V gene are MNHNS and SASEGT. V dropped 6 bases and J dropped 7 bases, with 16 bases sitting between them. This CDR3 has 15 amino acids. The CDR3 DNA is TGTGCCAGCAGGAGGACCGGACTGATGAATTCACCCCTCCACTTG. It yields the protein CASRRTGLMNSPLHL.

This chain connects TRBV20-1 to TRBJ1-1; D gene uncertain. Deletions cut 1 base from V and 0 bases from J, with 9 bases between. Germline V gene lookup returns CDR1 DFQATT and CDR2 SNEGSKA (reference sequence). This CDR3 comprises 14 residues. For the CDR3, the DNA is TGCAGTGCTAGAGTGGTCGGAATGAACACTGAAGCTTTCTTT. Its protein is CSARVVGMNTEAFF.

This clonotype was observed many times. V gene TRBV7-2 combines with J gene TRBJ1-1; D is unresolved. Germline V CDR1 and CDR2: SGHTA, FQGNSA. The CDR3 extends over 14 amino acids. V lost 2 bases to trimming and J lost 0 bases, with 7 bases between them. The CDR3 nucleotides are TGTGCCAGCAGCTTACAGGTGGTGAACACTGAAGCTTTCTTT. Protein: CASSLQVVNTEAFF. The full variable domain, rest sourced from reference TRBV7-2 and TRBJ1-1, is GAGVSQSPSNKVTEKGKDVELRCDPISGHTALYWYRQSLGQGLEFLIYFQGNSAPDKSGLPSDRFSAERTGGSVSTLTIQRTQQEDSAVYLCASSLQVVNTEAFFGQGTRLTVV.

This clonotype was observed at least ten times. The chain uses TRBV12-3 or TRBV12-4 and TRBJ2-6; D is perhaps TRBD2 (5 bases). This CDR3 has 16 residues. Trimming removed 8 bases from V and 2 bases from J, with 16 bases in between. CDR3 amino acids: CASGDDGSTGANVLTF. In DNA form, the CDR3 reads TGTGCCAGCGGGGATGATGGGAGTACTGGGGCCAACGTCCTGACTTTC.

This clonotype was counted ten times or more. V gene TRBV7-2 combines with J gene TRBJ2-7; D is undetermined. With 5 bases removed from V and 2 bases from J, the gap between germline ends came to 10 bases. Germline V gene lookup returns CDR1 SGHTA and CDR2 FQGNSA. The CDR3 spans 13 residues. The CDR3 DNA reads TGTGCCAGCAGCGAGAGCGTTACCTACGAGCAGTACTTC. It translates to CASSESVTYEQYF. Looking up the rest from reference TRBV7-2 and TRBJ2-7 gives the full variable domain: GAGVSQSPSNKVTEKGKDVELRCDPISGHTALYWYRQSLGQGLEFLIYFQGNSAPDKSGLPSDRFSAERTGGSVSTLTIQRTQQEDSAVYLCASSESVTYEQYFGPGTRLTVT.

The chain links TRBV19 to TRBJ1-2; D not resolved. Per the germline V gene, CDR1 is LNHDA and CDR2 is SQIVND (reference sequence). The CDR3 has 14 amino acids. The V gene lost 3 bases and the J gene lost 1 base, with 9 bases spanning the gap. The chain's CDR3 is CASSMERNNYGYTF. The CDR3 DNA follows: TGTGCCAGTAGTATGGAGAGGAATAACTATGGCTACACCTTC.